This is a list of T cell receptor beta chains from one sample in a study of patients and donors after allogeneic stem cell transplantation. Each CDR3 protein gets one entry after TCRdb re-called the RT-PCR reads with MiXCR. In the table there are approximately 200,000 distinct CDR3 sequences, more than 35% of which are singletons. Sequenced input: blood, either unsorted or a sorted T cell fraction (not recorded which). These receptors were obtained from a human donor who was either an allogeneic HSCT recipient or a stem cell or donor lymphocyte infusion donor (not recorded which). It is not recorded whose cells these are; they may come from a transplant donor. Both conserved end residues are part of each CDR3. Fields, in order: CDR3 protein, CDR3 DNA, J gene, D gene, clone size, V gene. The D gene is left open where the match is weak. Part of the rows lack a size; the others show once, few, many or a class for expanded clones.

cdr3_aa: CAISDTGANVLTF
cdr3_nt: TGTGCCATCAGTGACACTGGGGCCAACGTCCTGACTTTC
j_call: TRBJ2-6
d_call: NA
clone_size: once
v_call: TRBV10-3

cdr3_aa: CATEWRGGETQYF
cdr3_nt: TGTGCCACCGAGTGGAGGGGCGGAGAGACCCAGTACTTC
j_call: TRBJ2-5
d_call: NA
clone_size: NA
v_call: TRBV6-6

cdr3_aa: CSAIGTGGTGNTIYF
cdr3_nt: TGCAGTGCCATCGGGACAGGGGGAACTGGAAACACCATATATTTT
j_call: TRBJ1-3
d_call: TRBD1
clone_size: few
v_call: TRBV20-1

cdr3_aa: CASSQDGGDTEAFF
cdr3_nt: TGTGCCAGCAGCCAAGATGGGGGTGACACTGAAGCTTTCTTT
j_call: TRBJ1-1
d_call: NA
clone_size: few
v_call: TRBV4-2

cdr3_aa: CASSQAGTSATDTQYF
cdr3_nt: TGTGCCAGCAGCCAGGCCGGGACTAGCGCCACAGATACGCAGTATTTT
j_call: TRBJ2-3
d_call: TRBD2
clone_size: few
v_call: TRBV4-2

cdr3_aa: CASSEGNRPGNTIYF
cdr3_nt: TGTGCCAGCAGCGAGGGGAATAGGCCCGGAAACACCATATATTTT
j_call: TRBJ1-3
d_call: NA
clone_size: NA
v_call: TRBV9

cdr3_aa: CASTPPVGDTEAFF
cdr3_nt: TGTGCCAGCACCCCGCCGGTTGGGGACACTGAAGCTTTCTTT
j_call: TRBJ1-1
d_call: NA
clone_size: NA
v_call: TRBV7-9

cdr3_aa: CASLTGGLKEAFF
cdr3_nt: TGTGCCAGCTTAACAGGGGGACTTAAGGAAGCTTTCTTT
j_call: TRBJ1-1
d_call: TRBD1
clone_size: NA
v_call: TRBV6-5

cdr3_aa: CASRSGTGDYEQYF
cdr3_nt: TGTGCCAGCAGATCAGGGACAGGAGACTACGAGCAGTACTTC
j_call: TRBJ2-7
d_call: TRBD1
clone_size: few
v_call: TRBV13

cdr3_aa: CASSLVPGYGYTF
cdr3_nt: TGCGCCAGCAGCTTGGTCCCAGGCTATGGCTACACCTTC
j_call: TRBJ1-2
d_call: NA
clone_size: few
v_call: TRBV5-1

cdr3_aa: CASSLGRISYEQYF
cdr3_nt: TGTGCCAGCAGCTTGGGGCGTATATCCTACGAGCAGTACTTC
j_call: TRBJ2-7
d_call: NA
clone_size: NA
v_call: TRBV7-6

cdr3_aa: CASSPDRGDSNQPQHF
cdr3_nt: TGTGCCAGCAGTCCCGACAGGGGAGATAGCAATCAGCCCCAGCATTTT
j_call: TRBJ1-5
d_call: TRBD1
clone_size: NA
v_call: TRBV27

cdr3_aa: CASRRRPAANYGYTF
cdr3_nt: TGTGCCAGCCGGCGGCGGCCCGCCGCTAACTATGGCTACACCTTC
j_call: TRBJ1-2
d_call: NA
clone_size: NA
v_call: TRBV11-2

cdr3_aa: CASSLEDQNTIYF
cdr3_nt: TGTGCCAGCAGTTTAGAAGATCAAAACACCATATATTTT
j_call: TRBJ1-3
d_call: NA
clone_size: once
v_call: TRBV12-3/TRBV12-4

cdr3_aa: CSVKEGALRYNEQFF
cdr3_nt: TGCAGCGTTAAGGAGGGGGCGCTACGGTACAATGAGCAGTTCTTC
j_call: TRBJ2-1
d_call: NA
clone_size: few
v_call: TRBV29-1

cdr3_aa: CASKPSLTSGVYEQYF
cdr3_nt: TGTGCCAGTAAACCCAGTTTAACTAGCGGGGTGTACGAGCAGTACTTC
j_call: TRBJ2-7
d_call: TRBD2
clone_size: once
v_call: TRBV19

cdr3_aa: CASSFSAGEFYEQYF
cdr3_nt: TGTGCCAGCAGTTTCTCGGCGGGTGAGTTCTACGAGCAGTACTTC
j_call: TRBJ2-7
d_call: NA
clone_size: NA
v_call: TRBV27

cdr3_aa: CSVGQPTGRIYNEQFF
cdr3_nt: TGCAGCGTGGGTCAACCGACGGGTCGGATTTACAATGAGCAGTTCTTC
j_call: TRBJ2-1
d_call: NA
clone_size: NA
v_call: TRBV29-1

cdr3_aa: CASSVGYRGNTEAFF
cdr3_nt: TGTGCCAGCAGCGTGGGATACAGGGGGAACACTGAAGCTTTCTTT
j_call: TRBJ1-1
d_call: TRBD1
clone_size: NA
v_call: TRBV12-3/TRBV12-4

cdr3_aa: CASIRDRLPNTEAFF
cdr3_nt: TGTGCCAGCATCCGAGACAGGTTACCGAACACTGAAGCTTTCTTT
j_call: TRBJ1-1
d_call: NA
clone_size: NA
v_call: TRBV12-3/TRBV12-4

cdr3_aa: CASTLGTASGYTF
cdr3_nt: TGTGCCAGCACCTTAGGGACGGCGAGTGGCTACACCTTC
j_call: TRBJ1-2
d_call: NA
clone_size: few
v_call: TRBV7-8

cdr3_aa: CASSLSLLRAGIYNSPLHF
cdr3_nt: TGTGCCAGCAGCTTATCCCTCCTGAGGGCGGGGATCTATAATTCACCCCTCCACTTT
j_call: TRBJ1-6
d_call: NA
clone_size: NA
v_call: TRBV7-9